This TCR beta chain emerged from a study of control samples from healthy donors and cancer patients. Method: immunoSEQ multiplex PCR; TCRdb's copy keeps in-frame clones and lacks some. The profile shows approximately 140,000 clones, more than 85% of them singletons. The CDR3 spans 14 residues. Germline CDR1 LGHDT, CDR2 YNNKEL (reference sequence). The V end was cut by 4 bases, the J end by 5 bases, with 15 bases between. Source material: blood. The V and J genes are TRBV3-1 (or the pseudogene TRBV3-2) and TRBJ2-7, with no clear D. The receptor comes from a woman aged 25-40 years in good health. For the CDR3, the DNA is TGTGCCAGCAGCCCGACCTCCTTCAAAGACGAGCAGTACTTC. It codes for CASSPTSFKDEQYF.